Given below is one T cell receptor (beta chain) in context. This entry comes from a study of blood T cell repertoires in COVID-19. Germline CDR1 and CDR2: SGHDN and FVKESK. CDR3 size: 11 residues. Trimming took off 1 base at V and 7 bases at J, with 3 bases between the two ends. Enrolment of Seattle patients took place during active infection, and they were followed longitudinally. Data came from immunoSEQ multiplex PCR; TCRdb stores just in-frame clones and leaves some out. The data contain approximately 250,000 clones, approximately 86% of them seen just once; the ten biggest clones take up roughly 5.6%.

Material: peripheral blood. The source of this sequence is a woman in her sixties or seventies with COVID-19, enrolled during active disease. The rearrangement joins TRBV14 to TRBJ2-3, with no clear D. The CDR3 loop reads CASSQAYTQYF. Written as DNA, the CDR3 is TGTGCCAGCAGCCAAGCGTATACGCAGTATTTT.